The 24 T cell receptor beta chains below were found in one sample sequenced in a study of cytomegalovirus exposure and HLA in healthy donors. The method was immunoSEQ multiplex PCR; TCRdb's version includes in-frame clones alone and lacks a portion of them. The table records 150,000 or so clones, 80% to 90% of them present only once. The material sequenced was PBMCs. Receptors were obtained from a young woman in good health and CMV-seropositive.

The chain joins TRBV6-1 to TRBJ2-3, with D perhaps matching TRBD2 (7 bases). Germline values: CDR1 MNHNS, CDR2 SASEGT. Trimming cost V 6 bases and J 1 base, with 14 bases left between them. The CDR3 is 15 amino acids. CDR3 nucleotide sequence: TGTGCCAGCAGGGGAGGGGGTTCGGGCACAGATACGCAGTATTTT. Protein: CASRGGGSGTDTQYF.

The chain employs TRBV14 and TRBJ2-3, with a tentative D call TRBD1 (5 bases). This CDR3 spans 13 amino acids. Trimming cost V 4 bases and J 4 bases, with 9 bases left between them. Germline V CDR1 and CDR2: SGHDN, FVKESK. The CDR3: CASSLQGSDTQYF. CDR3 DNA: TGTGCCAGCAGCCTCCAGGGTTCAGATACGCAGTATTTT.

This clone was found once. The J gene is TRBJ1-1, the V gene TRBV5-6, with 7 bases aligning to TRBD1. The germline gives CDR1 SGHDT, CDR2 YYEEEE. CDR3 length: 15 amino acids. The trim removed 6 bases at V and 3 bases at J, leaving 11 bases unmatched. The CDR3 reads CASTTLQGSHTEAFF. The CDR3 nucleotides read TGTGCCAGCACCACTTTACAGGGGTCCCACACTGAAGCTTTCTTT.

This chain links TRBV4-2 with TRBJ1-3, with no clear D. With 0 bases removed from V and 1 base from J, the gap between germline ends came to 7 bases. This CDR3 is 15 amino acids long. CDR1 and CDR2 from the germline V gene are LGHNA and YNFKEQ. Here the CDR3 reads CASSQDAGSGNTIYF. The DNA for the CDR3 is TGTGCCAGCAGCCAAGATGCCGGGTCTGGAAACACCATATATTTT.

V usage is TRBV7-8 and J usage is TRBJ1-2; a possible D gene is TRBD1 (5 bases). The germline V and J ends were trimmed by 4 bases and 4 bases, with 16 bases remaining between them. Germline V gene sequence: CDR1 SGHVS, CDR2 FQNEAQ. The CDR3 covers 15 residues. The CDR3 bases are TGTGCCAGCAGCTCTCTAATCAGGGCCTCCTATGGCTACACCTTC. Its translation is CASSSLIRASYGYTF.

The chain uses TRBV11-2 and TRBJ1-5; possible D gene TRBD1, 5 bases. The CDR3 contains 13 residues. Trimming cost V 4 bases and J 7 bases, with 11 bases left between them. Germline CDR1 reads SGHAT; CDR2 reads FQNNGV. The CDR3 bases are TGTGCCAGCAGCTGGGGGGTTGAGCAGCCCCAGCATTTT. Translating it yields CASSWGVEQPQHF.

The chain carries TRBV6-5 and TRBJ2-5, with 13 nucleotides matching TRBD2. Trimming cost V 2 bases and J 4 bases; bases outside gene matches: 4. CDR1 MNHEY and CDR2 SVGAGI come from the germline V gene. The CDR3 totals 16 residues. The CDR3 sequence is CASSYGTSGDVETQYF. The CDR3 coding sequence is TGTGCCAGCAGTTACGGGACTAGCGGGGATGTAGAGACCCAGTACTTC.

The gene calls are TRBV30 and TRBJ2-7, with 7 positions matching TRBD1. Trimming removed 4 bases from V and 0 bases from J; junction bases left unmatched: 6. Germline V lookup: CDR1 GTSNPN, CDR2 SVGIG (reference sequence). This CDR3 contains 14 residues. The CDR3 coding sequence is TGTGCCTGGACCAGGGGGTTCAGCTCCTACGAGCAGTACTTC. Its protein is CAWTRGFSSYEQYF.

CDR3: CASSLGQVQSPLHF. The CDR3 DNA reads as TGTGCCAGCAGCTTAGGACAGGTACAATCACCCCTCCACTTT. This chain connects TRBV7-2 to TRBJ1-6; TRBD1 is a possible D gene (6 bases). The CDR3 covers 14 residues. V lost 1 base and J lost 10, with 11 bases in between. The germline V gene encodes CDR1 SGHTA and CDR2 FQGNSA.

This chain links TRBV4-1 with TRBJ1-5; TRBD1 matches at 9 bases. CDR1 MGHRA and CDR2 YSYEKL come from the germline V gene. The J segment lost 7 bases and the V segment lost 1 base, leaving 5 bases of the junction unmatched. The CDR3 contains 15 residues. Here the CDR3 reads CASSQVDRGYQPQHF. The CDR3 DNA reads as TGCGCCAGCAGCCAAGTGGACAGGGGATACCAGCCCCAGCATTTT.

This clone was observed once. The CDR3 DNA reads TGCGCCAGCAGCCAAGATCGTTTCACTGAAGCTTTCTTT. This gives the protein CASSQDRFTEAFF. This chain uses TRBV4-3 with TRBJ1-1; no definite D call. The CDR3 runs to 13 residues. Germline CDR1 reads LGHNA; CDR2 reads YSLEER. Trimming removed 0 bases at V and 4 bases at J, with 6 bases between.

The chain links TRBV5-1 to TRBJ2-5; TRBD1 matches at 8 bases. Germline CDR1 and CDR2: SGHRS and YFSETQ. The CDR3 is 17 residues long. The V and J ends lost 2 bases and 1 base, in that order; junction bases with no gene match: 10. The CDR3 sequence is CASSFLPTGGSQETQYF. The CDR3 bases are TGCGCCAGCAGCTTTCTCCCCACAGGGGGTTCCCAAGAGACCCAGTACTTC.

The chain couples TRBV6-1 to TRBJ1-4, with unresolved D. Between the trimmed V and J ends, which lost 0 bases and 8 bases, there was a span of 13 bases. Germline loops: CDR1 MNHNS, CDR2 SASEGT. The CDR3 is 15 amino acids. CDR3 loop: CASSEAGVGGEKLFF. The CDR3 region has the DNA TGTGCCAGCAGTGAAGCCGGGGTTGGTGGCGAAAAACTGTTTTTT.

CDR3 nucleotide sequence: TGTGCCAGCAGCTTAGATGTCGGGGATGATCAGCCCCAGCATTTT. Translation: CASSLDVGDDQPQHF. V usage is TRBV7-6 and J usage is TRBJ1-5, with D hard to call. The CDR3 is made up of 15 amino acids. Germline CDR1 and CDR2: SGHVS and FNYEAQ. The V end lost 1 base, the J end lost 5 bases, and 12 bases lay between the germline ends.

The J gene is TRBJ1-1, the V gene TRBV9; D is ambiguous. The CDR3 length is 13 residues. The germline CDR1 and CDR2 sequences are SGDLS and YYNGEE. Trimming pared 6 bases from V and 1 base from J, leaving 10 bases between. CDR3 DNA sequence: TGTGCCAGCAAACCAAGCGGGAACACTGAAGCTTTCTTT. It yields the protein CASKPSGNTEAFF. Variable domain in full (rest from reference TRBV9 and TRBJ1-1): DSGVTQTPKHLITATGQRVTLRCSPRSGDLSVYWYQQSLDQGLQFLIQYYNGEERAKGNILERFSAQQFPDLHSELNLSSLELGDSALYFCASKPSGNTEAFFGQGTRLTVV.

The rearrangement links TRBV6-5 to TRBJ1-2; a possible D gene is TRBD1 (6 bases). Germline loops: CDR1 MNHEY, CDR2 SVGAGI. The ends were cut back, 1 base at V and 7 bases at J, with 19 bases in the middle. The CDR3 is 16 amino acids. The CDR3 DNA reads as TGTGCCAGCAGTTACTGGGAGGGGGATCAGTACTCTGGCTACACCTTC. This sequence encodes CASSYWEGDQYSGYTF.

This clone was found once. The V and J genes are TRBV18 and TRBJ2-5, with 12 positions matching TRBD2. Trimming at V came to 3 bases and at J to 9 bases, leaving 11 bases not matched to a gene. CDR3 length equals 16 residues. Germline CDR1 and CDR2: KGHSH and LQKENI. In DNA, the CDR3 is TGTGCCAGCTCACCGACCGGGACTAGCGGGCCTGGGGCCCAGTACTTC. Its translation: CASSPTGTSGPGAQYF.

This sequence joins TRBV7-9 and TRBJ1-3; D possibly corresponds to TRBD1 (6 bases). Trimming removed 1 base from V and 0 bases from J, with 13 bases in between. From germline, CDR1 is SEHNR and CDR2 FQNEAQ (reference sequence). The CDR3 totals 17 residues. The CDR3 bases are TGTGCCAGCAGCTTAGTCGACAGGCACCTCTCTGGAAACACCATATATTTT. This translates into CASSLVDRHLSGNTIYF.

This clone has only one observation. The chain joins TRBV6-6 to TRBJ1-2; 12 positions match TRBD1. CDR3 length equals 16 residues. Trimming cost V 6 bases and J 3 bases; bases outside gene matches: 8. Germline lookup yields CDR1 MNHNY and CDR2 SVGAGI (reference sequence). The chain's CDR3 is CASREKGQGAHYGYTF. In nucleotides, the CDR3 is TGTGCCAGCAGGGAAAAGGGACAGGGGGCGCACTATGGCTACACCTTC.

The chain links TRBV7-9 to TRBJ1-1; 9 nucleotides match TRBD1. CDR1 and CDR2 (germline): SEHNR, FQNEAQ (reference sequence). CDR3 size: 14 residues. The V segment lost 5 bases and the J segment 4 bases; nucleotides outside the gene matches: 5. The DNA of the CDR3 is TGTGCCAGCAGCCTACAGGGGGCGGTCACTGAAGCTTTCTTT. Its translation: CASSLQGAVTEAFF.

CDR3 region: CASSDLAGEQFF. CDR3 nucleotides: TGTGCCAGCAGCGATCTAGCGGGGGAGCAGTTCTTC. The rearrangement uses TRBV7-2 and TRBJ2-1; 9 bases are a match to TRBD2. CDR1 is SGHTA and CDR2 is FQGNSA in the germline V gene. V gave up 5 bases and J gave up 10 bases; unmatched junction bases: 3. This CDR3 is 12 amino acids long.

This chain connects TRBV6-1 to TRBJ1-1, with 9 bases aligning to TRBD1. The CDR3 totals 15 residues. The germline gives CDR1 MNHNS, CDR2 SASEGT. J was trimmed by 9 bases and V by 7 bases; bases with no gene match: 15. The CDR3 spells CASTWGVGTGSQAFF. The DNA for the CDR3 is TGTGCCAGCACCTGGGGGGTCGGGACAGGGTCGCAAGCTTTCTTT.

The chain joins TRBV6-6 to TRBJ1-1, with no clear D. Germline CDR1 and CDR2: MNHNY and SVGAGI (reference sequence). Trimming stripped 0 bases from V and 7 bases from J, with 9 bases between. This CDR3 has 13 amino acids. The CDR3 nucleotides read TGTGCCAGCAGTTACTCGACTCCTCTTGAAGCTTTCTTT. Translating gives CASSYSTPLEAFF.

This chain's CDR3 is CASRSGTGSYEQYF. The CDR3 nucleotides read TGTGCCAGTAGATCGGGGACAGGGTCCTACGAGCAGTACTTC. The chain is built from TRBV19 and TRBJ2-7; 9 nucleotides align to TRBD1. The V segment lost 6 bases and the J segment 1 base; nucleotides outside the gene matches: 4. Germline-derived CDR1 and CDR2 are LNHDA and SQIVND (reference sequence). The CDR3 totals 14 residues. Variable domain in full (rest from reference TRBV19 and TRBJ2-7): DGGITQSPKYLFRKEGQNVTLSCEQNLNHDAMYWYRQDPGQGLRLIYYSQIVNDFQKGDIAEGYSVSREKKESFPLTVTSAQKNPTAFYLCASRSGTGSYEQYFGPGTRLTVT.